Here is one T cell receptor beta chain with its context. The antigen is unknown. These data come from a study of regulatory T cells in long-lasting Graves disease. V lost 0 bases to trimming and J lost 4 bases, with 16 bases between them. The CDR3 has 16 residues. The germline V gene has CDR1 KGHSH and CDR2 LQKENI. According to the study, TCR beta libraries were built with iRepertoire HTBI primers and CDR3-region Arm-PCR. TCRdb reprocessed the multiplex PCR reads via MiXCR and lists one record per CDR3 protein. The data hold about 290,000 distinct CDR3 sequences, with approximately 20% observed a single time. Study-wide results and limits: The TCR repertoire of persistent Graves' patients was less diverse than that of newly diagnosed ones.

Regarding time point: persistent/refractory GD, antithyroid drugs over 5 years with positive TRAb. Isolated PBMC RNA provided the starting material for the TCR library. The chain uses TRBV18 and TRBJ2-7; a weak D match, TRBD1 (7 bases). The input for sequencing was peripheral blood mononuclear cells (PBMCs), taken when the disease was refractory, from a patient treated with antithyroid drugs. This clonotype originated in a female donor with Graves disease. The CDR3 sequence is CASSPPSAPGGYEQYF. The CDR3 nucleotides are TGTGCCAGCTCACCACCTTCGGCGCCAGGGGGGTACGAGCAGTACTTC. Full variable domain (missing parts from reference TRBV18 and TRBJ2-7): NAGVMQNPRHLVRRRGQEARLRCSPMKGHSHVYWYRQLPEEGLKFMVYLQKENIIDESGMPKERFSAEFPKEGPSILRIQQVVRGDSAAYFCASSPPSAPGGYEQYFGPGTRLTVT.